This T cell receptor (beta chain) originates from a study of blood T cell repertoires in COVID-19 (dated by TCRdb to 2020 to 2021). Study-wide context: Collaborator samples came from the United States, Italy and Spain and covered acute and convalescent phases of COVID-19. The material from the prospective study consisted of cDNA or gDNA derived from T cells, B-cell-depleted T cells, or PBMCs. Subjects who had been exposed to COVID-19, were actively infected with it, or had recovered from it provided the deeply sampled blood TCRbeta repertoires that made up the dataset. The repertoires were released in a freely available public database meant as a resource for research on the immune response to SARS-CoV-2. The samples were drawn from the first 160 participants of the ongoing ImmuneRACE study and from 1,254 subjects provided by 6 global collaborators. The sample metadata nearly always contained a de-identified subject ID, COVID-19 status, age in years and sex. Where available, HLA class I and class II types were obtained from metadata supplied by the sample provider rather than from assay-based typing.

Each collaborating institution followed its own protocols to collect whole blood in K2EDTA tubes. For TCRbeta analysis, collaborators shipped samples as frozen whole blood, isolated PBMCs, or DNA extracted from either of those sample types. The CDR3 holds 15 amino acids from the cysteine to the phenylalanine. Just CDR3 DNA is preserved here, 45 bases in frame from base 1. Between the V and J ends, shortened by 0 bases and 4 bases respectively, the junction contains 10 bases. CDR1 and CDR2 are read off the germline V gene as SGHTA and FQGNSA. General conclusions and limits of the study: The quantity of clinical and demographic metadata differed by source and by participant and was supplied without curation.

The immunoSEQ Assay, a bias-controlled multiplex PCR, was used to amplify TCRbeta CDR3 regions from genomic DNA. Per the original workflow: The number of nucleated cells in each sample was estimated from the amplification of reference gene primers within the assay. Sequence reads were collapsed and filtered to measure the absolute abundance of every unique TCRbeta CDR3 rearrangement. For each sample, productive Simpson clonality was calculated as the square root of Simpson's diversity index across productive rearrangements. Drawn from immuneACCESS, this table holds only the in-frame rearrangements with V and J called that TCRdb kept. Clones are partly lost; checked studies trace under half to an unresolved V gene and leave the rest unexplained. The V and J calls and clone size are taken from that table; D and trimming were inferred from the DNA. The sample data list tens of thousands of clones, and 75% to 90% of these were observed just once. 14% of the sample is in the top ten clones.

For this clone: What this receptor recognizes is not known. Within one base of it there is no much larger clone, and no base qualities were kept.

The rearranged chain carries TRBV7-2 and TRBJ1-3, with the D gene not confidently named. The source material was peripheral blood. This clonotype originated in a woman in her fifties or sixties with active COVID-19. The nucleotides read TGTGCCAGCAGCTTAGCGCCGGCAGGAGGAAACACCATATATTTT. Its coded protein is CASSLAPAGGNTIYF.